A selection of T cell receptor beta chains follows, all from one sample in a study of vaccination and CD4 T cells after COVID-19. Their cognate antigens are unknown. TCRdb analysed the PCR reads with MiXCR anew, one entry per CDR3 protein. The sample contains about 7,300 distinct CDR3 sequences, about 30% of which appear only once. The sequenced sample was CD4+ T cells from blood, cultured in vitro. Receptors originate from a human donor in good health. CDR3s include the opening cysteine and the closing phenylalanine or tryptophan. The D gene is left open where the match is weak. Size is omitted from some rows. Given values are once, few, many or a class for expanded clones.

>TRBV6-5|TRBJ2-5|-|-
TGTGCCAGCAGTTACAGGAGTTCTGGGGAGACCCAGTACTTC
CASSYRSSGETQYF
>TRBV27|TRBJ1-6|-|-
TGTGCCAGCAACCCGCGGGAGGGTGTTACGGAGAATTCACCCCTCCACTTT
CASNPREGVTENSPLHF
>TRBV4-3|TRBJ2-1|-|-
TGCGCCAGCAGCCCCCACCTGGTCACAGGGTCTGGTTACAATGAGCAGTTCTTC
CASSPHLVTGSGYNEQFF
>TRBV20-1|TRBJ1-5|-|few
TGCAGTGCTAGCGACTCAGGGGTAGGGAGCAATCAGCCCCAGCATTTT
CSASDSGVGSNQPQHF
>TRBV7-2|TRBJ2-3|-|-
TGTGCCAGCAGCCCTACTAGCGATACGCAGTATTTT
CASSPTSDTQYF
>TRBV19|TRBJ1-2|TRBD1|-
TGTGCCAGTAGATGGGGACAGGGTTGTGGCTACACCTTC
CASRWGQGCGYTF
>TRBV19|TRBJ2-3|-|-
TGTGCCAGTAGTCGCCTAGCCGCGACCAAGACAGATACGCAGTATTTT
CASSRLAATKTDTQYF
>TRBV20-1|TRBJ2-7|-|-
TGCAGTGCTAGGTATAGGAGCTCCTACGAGCAGTACTTC
CSARYRSSYEQYF
>TRBV28|TRBJ2-5|-|few
TGTGCCAGCAGTTTTGAGGACCCCCGGTACCAAGAGACCCAGTACTTC
CASSFEDPRYQETQYF
>TRBV9|TRBJ2-3|-|-
TGTGCCAGCAGCCTCCCGGGACGTCCAAGGGATACGCAGTATTTT
CASSLPGRPRDTQYF
>TRBV19|TRBJ1-5|-|few
TGTGCCAGTAGTATTCGACACTATAGCAATCAGCCCCAGCATTTT
CASSIRHYSNQPQHF
>TRBV28|TRBJ1-5|TRBD1|-
TGTGCCAACCAGGGGGCTGGCAATCAGCCCCAGCATTTT
CANQGAGNQPQHF
>TRBV7-2|TRBJ1-1|-|-
TGTGCCAGCAGCCCTAGGGTGAGGGGGAACACTGAAGCTTTCTTT
CASSPRVRGNTEAFF
>TRBV6-2/TRBV6-3|TRBJ2-7|-|-
TGTGCCAGCAGACAACACAATCCAGATCCCCGGGTCCCCTACCGCTACGAGCAGTACTTC
CASRQHNPDPRVPYRYEQYF
>TRBV27|TRBJ2-1|TRBD2|-
TGTGCCAGCAGTCCCAGACTAGCGTTTTACAATGAGCAGTTCTTC
CASSPRLAFYNEQFF
>TRBV11-3|TRBJ2-7|-|few
TGTGCCAGCAGCGGCCGGGGGAGCTACGAGCAGTACTTC
CASSGRGSYEQYF
>TRBV19|TRBJ1-5|-|-
TGTGCCAGTAGTGTCTCAGGGCCGGGGGGCAATCAGCCCCAGCATTTT
CASSVSGPGGNQPQHF
>TRBV7-2|TRBJ2-2|TRBD1|-
TGTGCCAGCAGCTTAGCCGGGACAGGGTGGGCCGGGGAGCTGTTTTTT
CASSLAGTGWAGELFF
>TRBV19|TRBJ1-1|-|few
TGTGCCAGTAACAGGGAGGGGGACACTGAAGCTTTCTTT
CASNREGDTEAFF
>TRBV27|TRBJ2-1|-|once
TGTGCCAGCAGCCCACTCTCGGACTGGGCCCAAGAACCCCTTTACGAGCAGTTCTTC
CASSPLSDWAQEPLYEQFF